The present TCR beta chain was sequenced within a study of beta chain features in type 1 diabetes. Notes on the study in general: The influence of HLA type on TCRB rearrangement stayed undetermined. There was a moderate but significant shortening of TCRB CDR3s in all four CD4+ subsets of Type 1 diabetes patients.

Every participating donor gave one draw, a heparinised blood sample averaging about 100 mL. Each of the CD4+ naive, central memory, regulatory and stem cell-like memory populations was sorted via CD45RO/CCR7/CD25/CD127/CD95/CD27. Concerning this clone: Its antigen is not identified.

The investigators reverse transcribed all of the isolated RNA, so they sequenced expressed TCRB transcripts. Clones were read by immunoSEQ multiplex PCR, and TCRdb kept only the in-frame ones, dropping some. Of 680,000 or so clones in the sample, roughly 12% were seen once. This CDR3 has 15 amino acids. After removal of 2 bases from V and 2 bases from J, the junction contained 5 bases not matched to a gene. Germline CDR1 reads KGHSH; CDR2 reads LQKENI. This clonotype was obtained from a man aged 18 to 29 with type 1 diabetes. Source material: naive CD4+ T cells from blood. The J gene is TRBJ2-7, the V gene TRBV18; 8 bases line up with TRBD1. CDR3 sequence: CASSPGTGQTYEQYF. In DNA, the CDR3 is TGTGCCAGCTCACCAGGGACAGGCCAAACCTACGAGCAGTACTTC. The full variable domain, completed using reference TRBV18 and TRBJ2-7, is NAGVMQNPRHLVRRRGQEARLRCSPMKGHSHVYWYRQLPEEGLKFMVYLQKENIIDESGMPKERFSAEFPKEGPSILRIQQVVRGDSAAYFCASSPGTGQTYEQYFGPGTRLTVT.